The T cell receptor (beta chain) described here comes from a study of shared clonotypes between healthy human individuals. CDR1 and CDR2 from the germline V gene are SQVTM and ANQGSEA. V lost 2 bases and J lost 6, with 11 bases in between. CDR3 length: 13 amino acids. TCRdb keeps only in-frame clones here, not all; method: immunoSEQ multiplex PCR. The sample has about 680,000 clones; roughly 70% are singletons. Study results and limitations: The naive CD4 repertoires of a few donors were compared, and roughly 5% of clonotypes were shared.

This clone was seen only a few times. Its antigen is currently unknown. This clonotype originated in a woman aged 25-40 years in good health. Sequencing used memory CD4+ T cells sorted from blood. Documented subset: CD45RA-negative fraction. This chain joins TRBV29-1 and TRBJ2-1, with TRBD2 as a possible D gene (6 bases). The CDR3: CSVELAIANEQFF. CDR3 bases: TGCAGCGTTGAACTAGCGATTGCCAATGAGCAGTTCTTC.